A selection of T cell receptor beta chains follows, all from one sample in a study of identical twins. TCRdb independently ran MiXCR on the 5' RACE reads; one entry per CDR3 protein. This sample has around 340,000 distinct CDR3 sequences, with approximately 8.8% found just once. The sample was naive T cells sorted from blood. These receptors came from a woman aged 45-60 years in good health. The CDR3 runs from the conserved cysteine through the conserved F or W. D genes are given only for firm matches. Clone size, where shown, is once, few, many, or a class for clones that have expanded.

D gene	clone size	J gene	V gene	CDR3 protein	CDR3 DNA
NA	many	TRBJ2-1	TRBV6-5	CASSYVAGPYNEQFF	TGTGCCAGCAGTTACGTGGCGGGGCCCTACAATGAGCAGTTCTTC
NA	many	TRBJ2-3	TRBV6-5	CASSFLGGTDTQYF	TGTGCCAGCAGTTTTTTAGGGGGCACAGATACGCAGTATTTT
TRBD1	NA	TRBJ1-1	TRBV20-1	CSARPRDRVSEAFF	TGCAGTGCTAGACCCCGGGACAGGGTCTCTGAAGCTTTCTTT
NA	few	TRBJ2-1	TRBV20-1	CSAELRGTSTEQFF	TGCAGTGCTGAATTGAGGGGAACTAGCACCGAGCAGTTCTTC
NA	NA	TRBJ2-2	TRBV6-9	CASSSDGKELFF	TGTGCCAGCAGTTCGGACGGAAAGGAGCTGTTTTTT
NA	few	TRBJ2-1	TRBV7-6	CASSPVFGSGEQFF	TGTGCCAGCAGCCCCGTATTCGGGAGCGGGGAGCAGTTCTTC
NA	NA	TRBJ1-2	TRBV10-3	CAISWGPDGYTF	TGTGCCATCAGTTGGGGACCCGATGGCTACACCTTC
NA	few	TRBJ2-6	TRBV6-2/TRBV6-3	CASTRDGANVLTF	TGTGCCAGCACACGGGATGGGGCCAACGTCCTGACTTTC
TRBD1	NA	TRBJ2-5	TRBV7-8	CASSQTGEAQYF	TGTGCCAGCAGCCAAACAGGGGAAGCCCAGTACTTC
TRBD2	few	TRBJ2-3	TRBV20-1	CSANPHSGRAGDTQYF	TGCAGTGCTAATCCACATAGCGGGAGGGCCGGAGATACGCAGTATTTT
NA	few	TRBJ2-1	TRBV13	CASSLAARAVNEQFF	TGTGCCAGCAGCTTAGCCGCGCGGGCTGTCAATGAGCAGTTCTTC
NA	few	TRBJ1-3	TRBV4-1	CASSQDRNTIYF	TGCGCCAGCAGCCAAGACCGAAACACCATATATTTT
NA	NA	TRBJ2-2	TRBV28	CASSHARANTGELFF	TGTGCCAGCAGCCATGCCCGTGCCAACACCGGGGAGCTGTTTTTT
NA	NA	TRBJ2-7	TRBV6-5	CASSYSQGSGVHEQYF	TGTGCCAGCAGTTACTCGCAGGGGAGTGGGGTGCACGAGCAGTACTTC
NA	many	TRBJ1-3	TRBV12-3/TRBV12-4	CASSLKVGSSGNTIYF	TGTGCCAGCAGTTTGAAGGTCGGATCCTCTGGAAACACCATATATTTT
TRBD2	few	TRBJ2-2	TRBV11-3	CASITREDTGELFF	TGTGCCAGCATAACCCGGGAGGACACCGGGGAGCTGTTTTTT
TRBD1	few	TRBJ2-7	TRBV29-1	CSVEDFRGRDRRTYEQYF	TGCAGCGTTGAAGACTTTAGGGGCCGGGACAGGAGAACCTACGAGCAGTACTTC
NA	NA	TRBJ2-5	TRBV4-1	CASSQVANPDGQETQYF	TGCGCCAGCAGCCAAGTGGCCAACCCGGACGGGCAAGAGACCCAGTACTTC